Detailed here is one TCR beta chain. No antigen is known for it. Mismatch with germline at one junction end may stem from a read error. The time point was: longitudinal time-point 2. The unsorted libraries were generated from a total of 2 million PBMCs, which had been stored in RNAlater at -80 C. This sample is drawn from a study of neurological immune-mediated disorders. Study results and caveats: The greatest TCR clonal expansion occurred in HTLV-1-associated myelopathy and the least in multiple sclerosis, which fell below healthy controls.

Every sequencing run generated in excess of 180 million TCR-beta sequences. These sequences covered 15-18 subjects. One entry per CDR3 protein, called by TCRdb with MiXCR from the 5' RACE reads. This table holds 84,000 or so distinct CDR3 sequences, around 14% found once. This CDR3 region has 16 residues. The germline gives CDR1 MNHNS, CDR2 SASEGT. V usage is TRBV6-1 and J usage is TRBJ2-6; possible D gene TRBD1, 5 bases. The clonotype originates from a female donor with HTLV-1-associated myelopathy (HAM/TSP). Sequences were obtained from PBMCs. The CDR3 protein is CASKPRGLSGANVPTF. The CDR3 nucleotides are TGTGCCAGCAAGCCACGTGGGCTCTCTGGGGCCAACGTCCCGACTTTC.